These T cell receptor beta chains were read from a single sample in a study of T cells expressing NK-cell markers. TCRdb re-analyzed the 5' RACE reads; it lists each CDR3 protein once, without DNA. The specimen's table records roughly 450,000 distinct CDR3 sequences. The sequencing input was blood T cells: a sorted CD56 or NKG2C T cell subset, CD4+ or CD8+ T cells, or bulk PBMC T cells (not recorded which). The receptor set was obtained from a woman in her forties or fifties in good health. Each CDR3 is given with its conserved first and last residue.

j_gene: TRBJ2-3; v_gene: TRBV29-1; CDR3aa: CSVYRGQAGDTQYF
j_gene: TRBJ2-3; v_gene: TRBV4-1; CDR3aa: CASSQDGRLTDTQYF
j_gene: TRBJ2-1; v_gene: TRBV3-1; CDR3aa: CASSQAQGEQFF
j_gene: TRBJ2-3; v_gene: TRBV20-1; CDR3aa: CSASSGLAGHTDTQYF
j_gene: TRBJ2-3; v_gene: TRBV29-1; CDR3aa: CSVERLPSSVQYF
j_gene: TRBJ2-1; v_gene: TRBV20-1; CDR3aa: CSARARQGVYNEQFF
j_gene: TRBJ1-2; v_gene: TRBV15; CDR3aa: CATTTAGTDYGYTF
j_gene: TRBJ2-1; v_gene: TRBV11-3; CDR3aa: CASRGGRHPYNEQFF
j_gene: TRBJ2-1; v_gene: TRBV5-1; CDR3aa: CASRTSGSFNEQFF
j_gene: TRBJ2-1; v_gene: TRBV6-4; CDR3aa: CASSDRNRDEQFF
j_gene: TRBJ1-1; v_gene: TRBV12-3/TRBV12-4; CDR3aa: CASSLDRAYTEAFF
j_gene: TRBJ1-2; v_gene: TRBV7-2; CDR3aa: CASSKIRGNYGYTF
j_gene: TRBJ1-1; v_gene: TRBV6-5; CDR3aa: CASSHIVPGSEAFF
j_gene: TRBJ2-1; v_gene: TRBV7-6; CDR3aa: CASSTVNEQFF
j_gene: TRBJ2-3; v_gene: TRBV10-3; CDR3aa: CAISDLAGVSDTQYF
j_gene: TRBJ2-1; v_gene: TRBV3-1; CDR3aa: CASSHRVAARNEQFF
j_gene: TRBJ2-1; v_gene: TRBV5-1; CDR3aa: CASSRTGTTSYNEQFF
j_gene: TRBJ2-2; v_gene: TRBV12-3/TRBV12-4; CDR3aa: CASSLTFTGELFF
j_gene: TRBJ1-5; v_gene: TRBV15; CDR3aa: CATSREEVGVEKQPQHF
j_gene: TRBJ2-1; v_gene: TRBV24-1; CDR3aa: CATSDTTSGGNEQFF
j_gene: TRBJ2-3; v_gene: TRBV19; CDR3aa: CASSIDWLAGGTDTQYF
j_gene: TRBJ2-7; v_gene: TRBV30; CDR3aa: CAWRAVARYEQYF
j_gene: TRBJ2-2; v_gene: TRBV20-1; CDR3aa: CSAMGNSDYTGELFF
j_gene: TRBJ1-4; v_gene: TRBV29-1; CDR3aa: CSAGPGGANEKLFF
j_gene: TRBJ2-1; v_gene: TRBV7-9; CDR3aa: CASSLPRLGYNEQFF
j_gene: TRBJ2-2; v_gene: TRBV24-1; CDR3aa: CATSSGVDTGELFF
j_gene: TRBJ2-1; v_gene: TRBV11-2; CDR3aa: CASSFGGTRQGQFF
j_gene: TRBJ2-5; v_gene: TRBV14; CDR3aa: CASSQLGQGQETQYF
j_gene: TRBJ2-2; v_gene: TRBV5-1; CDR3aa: CASSLEMPSGIGVGTGELFF
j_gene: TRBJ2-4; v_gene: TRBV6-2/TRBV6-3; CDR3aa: CASRPGLAGFGIQYF
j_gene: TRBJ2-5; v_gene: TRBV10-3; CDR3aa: CAISVNREETQYF
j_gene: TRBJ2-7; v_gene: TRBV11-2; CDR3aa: CASSLDFDEQYF
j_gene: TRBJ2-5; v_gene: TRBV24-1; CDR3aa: CATSDHRGNQETQYF
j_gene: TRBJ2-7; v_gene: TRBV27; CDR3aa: CASARGQGSYEQYF
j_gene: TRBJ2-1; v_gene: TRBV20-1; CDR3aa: CSARPGFGGLAGRREQFF
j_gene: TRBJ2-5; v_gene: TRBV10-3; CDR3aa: CAISARLAGGTNQETQYF
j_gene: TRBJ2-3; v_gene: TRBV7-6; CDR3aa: CASSFLQGSRGTDTQYF
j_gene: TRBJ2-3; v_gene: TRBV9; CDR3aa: CASSHRTGGADTQYF
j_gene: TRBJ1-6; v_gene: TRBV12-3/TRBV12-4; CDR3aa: CASRRQGDASPLHF
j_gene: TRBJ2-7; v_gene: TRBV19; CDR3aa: CASTGRVGYEQYF
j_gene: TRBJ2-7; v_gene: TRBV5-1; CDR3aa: CASSLDQMGQGIDEQYF
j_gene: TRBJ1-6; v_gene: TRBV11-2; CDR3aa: CASSLLDRKGSPLHF
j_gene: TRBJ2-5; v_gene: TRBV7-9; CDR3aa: CASSPVFRTVRQETQYF
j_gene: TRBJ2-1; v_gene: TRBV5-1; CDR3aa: CASSFGSSDEQFF
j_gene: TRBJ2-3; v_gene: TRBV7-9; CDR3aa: CASSSGGTGTQYF
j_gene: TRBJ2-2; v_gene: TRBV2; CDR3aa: CASSREDNTGELFF
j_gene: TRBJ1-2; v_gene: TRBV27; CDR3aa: CASANTGRYGYTF
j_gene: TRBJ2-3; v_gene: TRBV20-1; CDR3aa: CSATRDRGLTDTQYF
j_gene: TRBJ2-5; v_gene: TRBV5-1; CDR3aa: CASSSGQGKTQYF
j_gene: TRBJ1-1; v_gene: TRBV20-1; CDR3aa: CSAREGRVGTEAFF
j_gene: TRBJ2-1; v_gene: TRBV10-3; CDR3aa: CAISPRTSAAYNEQFF
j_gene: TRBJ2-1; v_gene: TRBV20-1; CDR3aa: CSASGQGQSLKEQFF
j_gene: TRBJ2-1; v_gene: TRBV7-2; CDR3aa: CASSLHRGNEQFF
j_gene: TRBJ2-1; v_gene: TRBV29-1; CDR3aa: CSVVGGSTEQFF
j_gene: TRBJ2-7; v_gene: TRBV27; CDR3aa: CASSSLRSLHEQYF
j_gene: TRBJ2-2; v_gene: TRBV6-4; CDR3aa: CASSDLNSRGFHWELFF
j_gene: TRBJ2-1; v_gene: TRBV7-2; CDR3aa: CASSLGSGRAKFF
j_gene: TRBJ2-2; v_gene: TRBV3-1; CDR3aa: CASSQGQGGELFF
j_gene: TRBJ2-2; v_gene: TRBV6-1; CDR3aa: CASYRGSDTGELFF
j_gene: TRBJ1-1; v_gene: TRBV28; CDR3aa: CASSPPDRMNTEAFF